This record looks at one T cell receptor (beta chain) sequence and its context. The antigen is unknown. The entry originates in a study of T cell responses to AZD1222 COVID-19 vaccine. Study at large: Second doses were pooled across both intervals (about 4 or about 12 weeks).

Findings and caveats of the study: Spike-spanning, vaccine-associated CD4 TCRs were dominant at 160-218 and 743-854.

TCRdb's copy holds only in-frame clones and misses some; the assay was immunoSEQ multiplex PCR. The sample lists over 95,000 clones, about 89% occurring once. The starting material was peripheral blood, obtained on day 0 of AZD1222 vaccination. This receptor was taken from an adult in good health.

As DNA, the CDR3 is TGTGCTAGTGGTTTATGGGGTGGCAATCAGCCCCAGCATTTT. It encodes CASGLWGGNQPQHF. The genes are TRBV12-5 and TRBJ1-5, with unresolved D. This CDR3 contains 14 residues. The V end was cut by 3 bases, the J end by 2 bases, with 8 bases between. The germline V gene has CDR1 LGHNT and CDR2 FRNRAP.